What follows describes a single T cell receptor beta chain. Its antigen is not identified. After removal of 7 bases from V and 1 base from J, the junction contained 8 bases not matched to a gene. From germline, CDR1 is SGHTA and CDR2 FQGTGA. The CDR3 is 16 residues long. The data originate from a study of lymphopenia after photon versus proton radiotherapy. Study-wide points: Better survival with proton therapy was suggested as possible, not demonstrated.

TCRdb's table, derived via immunoSEQ multiplex PCR, lists solely in-frame clones and lacks some. Among roughly 36,000 clones, almost 90% were seen once, and the ten largest hold approximately 7.3%. The material was peripheral blood, obtained from a patient treated with photon-based radiotherapy. V usage is TRBV7-3 and J usage is TRBJ2-2; 8 nucleotides align to TRBD1. This sequence was found in a woman aged 45-59 years with pancreatic cancer. CDR3 nucleotide sequence: TGTGCCAGCACCCCAGGGGGCCAAATGAACACCGGGGAGCTGTTTTTT. This translates into CASTPGGQMNTGELFF.